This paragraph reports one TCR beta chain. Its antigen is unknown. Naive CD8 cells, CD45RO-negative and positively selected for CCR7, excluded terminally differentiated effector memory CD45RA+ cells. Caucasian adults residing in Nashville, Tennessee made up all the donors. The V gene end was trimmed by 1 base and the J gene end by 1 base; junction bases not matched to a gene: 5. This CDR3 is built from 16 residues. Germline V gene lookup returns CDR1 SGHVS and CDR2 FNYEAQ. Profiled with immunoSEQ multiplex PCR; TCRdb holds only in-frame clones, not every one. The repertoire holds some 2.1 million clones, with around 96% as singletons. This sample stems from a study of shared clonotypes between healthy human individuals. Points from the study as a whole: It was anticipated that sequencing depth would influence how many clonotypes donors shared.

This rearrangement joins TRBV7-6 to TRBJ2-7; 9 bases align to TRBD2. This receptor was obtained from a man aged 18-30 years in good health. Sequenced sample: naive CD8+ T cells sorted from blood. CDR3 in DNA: TGTGCCAGCAGCTTAGAAACCAGCGGGAGGTCCTACGAGCAGTACTTC. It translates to CASSLETSGRSYEQYF.